These 28 T cell receptor beta chains originate from one sample sequenced in a study of long-term antiretroviral therapy in people with HIV (dated by TCRdb to 2021 to 2024). The immunoSEQ hsTCRB v3.0 assay was used at survey level resolution for TRB variable region sequencing. In its TCRdb copy, this immuneACCESS table keeps in-frame sequences only and misses some clones. Where compared with another copy, unresolved V genes explain less than half of these, and the others have no known cause. Here the sample has 20,000 to 30,000 clones; 70% to 80% occur a single time. The leading ten clones occupy about a tenth of the sample. The source was unsorted PBMCs, collected 1.2 years after starting antiretroviral therapy. These receptors were obtained from a woman aged 40 to 50 with HIV.

The rearrangement uses TRBV19 and TRBJ1-1; D perhaps matches TRBD1 (5 bases). This CDR3 region has 14 residues. CDR1 is LNHDA and CDR2 is SQIVND in the germline V gene (reference sequence). Trimming took off 3 bases at V and 4 bases at J, with 12 bases between the two ends. This CDR3 reads CASSMGGDFTEAFF. The CDR3 DNA reads TGTGCCAGTAGTATGGGGGGGGATTTCACTGAAGCTTTCTTT.

The genes are TRBV5-4 and TRBJ2-7; D is unresolved. The germline CDR1 and CDR2 sequences are SGHNT and YYREEE (reference sequence). This CDR3 contains 12 residues. The V end lost 0 bases, the J end lost 5 bases, and 6 bases lay between the germline ends. CDR3 protein: CASSLDGDEQYF. DNA for the CDR3: TGTGCCAGCAGCTTGGATGGGGACGAGCAGTACTTC.

This sequence joins TRBV10-3 and TRBJ1-1; D ambiguous. Germline CDR1 is ENHRY and CDR2 is SYGVKD. The CDR3 contains 14 residues. V was shortened by 0 bases and J by 3 bases, with 8 bases between the two germline ends. CDR3 sequence reads: CAISESGGYTEAFF. The DNA of the CDR3 is TGTGCCATCAGTGAGTCAGGAGGCTACACTGAAGCTTTCTTT.

The chain employs TRBV2 and TRBJ1-2; possible D gene TRBD1, 5 bases. Trimming shortened V by 3 bases and J by 0 bases, and 11 bases separated the two germline ends. This CDR3 is 15 amino acids long. The germline gives CDR1 SNHLY, CDR2 FYNNEI. In DNA, the CDR3 is TGTGCCAGCAGTGACGTGGGCAGGGCTAACTATGGCTACACCTTC. It codes for CASSDVGRANYGYTF.

V gene TRBV5-5 combines with J gene TRBJ1-6; unclear D gene. CDR3 length: 13 amino acids. V gave up 1 base and J gave up 7 bases, with 6 bases separating them. Germline values: CDR1 SGHKS, CDR2 YYEKEE (reference sequence). The CDR3 loop reads CASSLLQNSPLHF. DNA of the CDR3: TGTGCCAGCAGCTTGTTGCAGAATTCACCCCTCCACTTT.

The rearrangement joins TRBV27 to TRBJ2-2, with unresolved D. The CDR3 has 13 amino acids. Trimming cost V 1 base and J 4 bases, with 4 bases left between them. Germline V gene data show CDR1 as MNHEY and CDR2 as SMNVEV (reference sequence). The CDR3 DNA sequence: TGTGCCAGCAGTTTATTCGCCACCGGGGAGCTGTTTTTT. Translation gives CASSLFATGELFF.

This clone appeared once. The chain recombines TRBV5-1 with TRBJ1-3; D may be TRBD1 (6 bases). V lost 1 base and J 8 bases, leaving 13 bases between the germline ends. The CDR3 is 14 residues long. From germline, CDR1 is SGHRS and CDR2 YFSETQ. Written as DNA, the CDR3 is TGCGCCAGCAGCTTGACGGGGGGCGCAGACACCATATATTTT. It translates to CASSLTGGADTIYF.

The rearrangement links TRBV19 to TRBJ1-2; 7 bases fit TRBD1. The CDR3 has 15 amino acids. From germline, CDR1 is LNHDA and CDR2 SQIVND (reference sequence). Germline trimming cut 5 bases from V and 6 bases from J; bases unmatched to any gene: 12. CDR3 in DNA: TGTGCCAGTAGTGTACCAGGGGGAGTGGAAGATGGCTACACCTTC. Amino acid sequence: CASSVPGGVEDGYTF.

As DNA, the CDR3 is TGTGCCAGCAGTGAGTCCGATCAGGGTCCCTACGAGCAGTACTTC. Translating it yields CASSESDQGPYEQYF. The chain carries TRBV2 and TRBJ2-7, with D maybe TRBD1 (5 bases). The CDR3 spans 15 residues. Germline loops: CDR1 SNHLY, CDR2 FYNNEI. The V gene lost 3 bases and the J gene lost 2 bases, with 14 bases spanning the gap.

The chain combines TRBV5-6 with TRBJ2-7; 10 bases fit TRBD1. The length of the CDR3 is 17 residues. After removal of 1 base from V and 1 base from J, the junction contained 8 bases not matched to a gene. Per germline, CDR1 SGHDT and CDR2 YYEEEE. The CDR3 DNA follows: TGTGCCAGCAGCTTGTTGTCACCGGGACAGGGGTCCTACGAGCAGTACTTC. As protein: CASSLLSPGQGSYEQYF.

This chain joins TRBV11-3 and TRBJ2-1; D is ambiguous. Germline V gene data show CDR1 as SGHNT and CDR2 as YENEEA. The V gene lost 1 base and the J gene lost 10 bases, with 11 bases spanning the gap. The CDR3 spans 13 residues. The DNA for the CDR3 is TGTGCCAGCAGCTTAGGTGGCAGCCCGGAGCAGTTCTTC. It codes for CASSLGGSPEQFF.

The CDR3 here is CASSRGYKSGGDTQYF. CDR3 nucleotides: TGTGCCAGCTCCCGGGGCTACAAATCGGGAGGAGATACGCAGTATTTT. The chain combines TRBV9 with TRBJ2-3, with TRBD2 matching over 7 bases. Germline CDR1 SGDLS, CDR2 YYNGEE. The CDR3 is 16 residues long. V shed 7 bases, J shed 5 bases, and the junction held 16 bases outside the gene matches.

V and J are TRBV2 and TRBJ2-7; 10 bases agree with TRBD1. Trimming at V came to 6 bases and at J to 5 bases, leaving 4 bases not matched to a gene. Looked up from germline, CDR1 is SNHLY and CDR2 is FYNNEI. This CDR3 has 13 residues. The CDR3: CASRRQGADEQYF. In DNA form, the CDR3 reads TGTGCCAGCAGGAGACAGGGGGCAGACGAGCAGTACTTC. Based on the CDR3 plus reference TRBV2 and TRBJ2-7, the full variable domain is EPEVTQTPSHQVTQMGQEVILRCVPISNHLYFYWYRQILGQKVEFLVSFYNNEISEKSEIFDDQFSVERPDGSNFTLKIRSTKLEDSAMYFCASRRQGADEQYFGPGTRLTVT.

This chain joins TRBV29-1 and TRBJ1-1, with D uncertain. The germline V gene encodes CDR1 SQVTM and CDR2 ANQGSEA. The germline V and J ends were trimmed by 4 bases and 0 bases, with 3 bases remaining between them. The CDR3 spans 11 residues. Here the CDR3 DNA reads TGCAGCGTTGCTTTGAACACTGAAGCTTTCTTT. It is translated as CSVALNTEAFF.

The chain employs TRBV27 and TRBJ2-1, with D possibly matching TRBD2 (6 bases). This CDR3 has 16 residues. The V gene's germline CDR1 is MNHEY and CDR2 SMNVEV (reference sequence). V dropped 6 bases and J dropped 0 bases, with 15 bases sitting between them. This CDR3 reads CASSPTPSASYNEQFF. The CDR3 DNA reads TGTGCCAGCAGCCCCACCCCTAGCGCCTCCTACAATGAGCAGTTCTTC.

This chain uses TRBV9 with TRBJ1-1, with 9 bases matching TRBD1. The CDR3 contains 13 residues. With V trimmed by 3 bases and J by 5 bases, 2 bases remained unmatched. Germline V gene data show CDR1 as SGDLS and CDR2 as YYNGEE. CDR3 nucleotide sequence: TGTGCCAGCAGCGCCGGGACAGGGACTGAAGCTTTCTTT. Amino acid sequence: CASSAGTGTEAFF.

The V and J genes are TRBV2 and TRBJ1-5, with D uncertain. The CDR3 loop spans 14 amino acids. Deletions cut 5 bases from V and 6 bases from J, with 14 bases between. Germline values: CDR1 SNHLY, CDR2 FYNNEI. The DNA of the CDR3 is TGTGCCAGCAGTTGGCCGGGAGGTTCTCAGCCCCAGCATTTT. Encoded protein: CASSWPGGSQPQHF. Filled out from reference TRBV2 and TRBJ1-5, the complete variable domain reads EPEVTQTPSHQVTQMGQEVILRCVPISNHLYFYWYRQILGQKVEFLVSFYNNEISEKSEIFDDQFSVERPDGSNFTLKIRSTKLEDSAMYFCASSWPGGSQPQHFGDGTRLSIL.

The V gene is TRBV27, the J gene TRBJ2-5, with D perhaps TRBD1 or TRBD2 (5 bases each). Trimming stripped 4 bases from V and 0 bases from J, with 12 bases between. The CDR3 extends over 15 amino acids. CDR1 and CDR2 (germline): MNHEY, SMNVEV (reference sequence). CDR3 loop: CASSWGPKYQETQYF. The CDR3 bases are TGTGCCAGCAGTTGGGGACCCAAGTACCAAGAGACCCAGTACTTC.

The genes are TRBV27 and TRBJ1-3; the D is unclear. Germline V gives CDR1 MNHEY, CDR2 SMNVEV (reference sequence). CDR3 size: 15 residues. Trimming pared 0 bases from V and 0 bases from J, leaving 6 bases between. The CDR3 nucleotides read TGTGCCAGCAGTTTATCGACGGACTCTGGAAACACCATATATTTT. Protein: CASSLSTDSGNTIYF.

V gene TRBV11-2 combines with J gene TRBJ2-3; D not resolved. Trimming removed 2 bases from V and 0 bases from J, with 9 bases in between. The CDR3 covers 15 residues. CDR1 and CDR2 (germline): SGHAT, FQNNGV. CDR3 sequence reads: CASSLKGTSTDTQYF. The CDR3 DNA is TGTGCCAGCAGCTTAAAGGGAACTAGCACAGATACGCAGTATTTT.

The gene calls are TRBV6-6 and TRBJ1-1; D unclear. Trimming took off 5 bases at V and 1 base at J, with 11 bases between the two ends. The CDR3 length is 14 residues. CDR1 MNHNY and CDR2 SVGAGI come from the germline V gene (reference sequence). The DNA of the CDR3 is TGTGCCAGCAGTCCGTTCAGCAAGAACACTGAAGCTTTCTTT. It is translated as CASSPFSKNTEAFF.

The V and J genes are TRBV2 and TRBJ2-7; D could derive from TRBD1 or TRBD2 (5 bases each). This CDR3 comprises 13 residues. V lost 4 bases and J 7 bases, leaving 14 bases between the germline ends. The germline gives CDR1 SNHLY, CDR2 FYNNEI. The CDR3: CASSGGREWEQYF. CDR3 bases: TGTGCCAGCAGTGGAGGCAGGGAGTGGGAGCAGTACTTC.

The rearrangement joins TRBV11-3 to TRBJ2-7; 14 positions match TRBD2. The CDR3 loop spans 18 amino acids. Per the germline V gene, CDR1 is SGHNT and CDR2 is YENEEA. V shed 5 bases, J shed 1 base, and the junction held 10 bases outside the gene matches. CDR3 residues: CASSPTSGRAKLSYEQYF. As DNA, the CDR3 is TGTGCCAGCAGCCCGACTAGCGGGAGGGCAAAATTATCCTACGAGCAGTACTTC.

The V and J genes are TRBV7-9 and TRBJ2-6; D perhaps matches TRBD1 (5 bases). V lost 0 bases and J lost 2, with 5 bases in between. Germline assignment: CDR1 SEHNR and CDR2 FQNEAQ (reference sequence). CDR3 length: 15 amino acids. CDR3 sequence: CASSLAGPGANVLTF. As DNA, the CDR3 is TGTGCCAGCAGCTTAGCGGGGCCTGGGGCCAACGTCCTGACTTTC. Supplemented by reference TRBV7-9 and TRBJ2-6, the full variable domain reads DTGVSQNPRHKITKRGQNVTFRCDPISEHNRLYWYRQTLGQGPEFLTYFQNEAQLEKSRLLSDRFSAERPKGSFSTLEIQRTEQGDSAMYLCASSLAGPGANVLTFGAGSRLTVL.

This sequence joins TRBV4-2 and TRBJ1-3; the D is unclear. V gave up 0 bases and J gave up 0 bases, with 6 bases separating them. This CDR3 has 15 residues. From germline, CDR1 is LGHNA and CDR2 YNFKEQ. The CDR3 spells CASSQDRNSGNTIYF. The DNA for the CDR3 is TGTGCCAGCAGCCAAGATAGGAACTCTGGAAACACCATATATTTT.

This chain joins TRBV19 and TRBJ2-7; D might be TRBD2 (6 bases). The CDR3 covers 13 residues. The V gene's germline CDR1 is LNHDA and CDR2 SQIVND (reference sequence). Trimming shortened V by 1 base and J by 2 bases, and 6 bases separated the two germline ends. DNA of the CDR3: TGTGCCAGTAGTATAGGCGGGGCCTACGAGCAGTACTTC. The encoded protein is CASSIGGAYEQYF.

V and J are TRBV29-1 and TRBJ2-5; 7 bases fit TRBD1. Germline V gene data show CDR1 as SQVTM and CDR2 as ANQGSEA. The CDR3 contains 13 residues. With V trimmed by 3 bases and J by 8 bases, 9 bases remained unmatched. The CDR3 spells CSVDRQGGATQYF. CDR3 sequence (DNA): TGCAGCGTTGATAGACAGGGCGGCGCAACCCAGTACTTC. Full variable domain (missing parts from reference TRBV29-1 and TRBJ2-5): SAVISQKPSRDICQRGTSLTIQCQVDSQVTMMFWYRQQPGQSLTLIATANQGSEATYESGFVIDKFPISRPNLTFSTLTVSNMSPEDSSIYLCSVDRQGGATQYFGPGTRLLVL.

With regard to this clone: The sample contains more than one DNA sequence encoding this CDR3. This chain uses TRBV15 with TRBJ1-2, with D possibly TRBD1 on 6 matching bases. Trimming cost V 3 bases and J 4 bases, with 15 bases left between them. CDR1 is LNHNV and CDR2 is YYDKDF in the germline V gene (reference sequence). The length of the CDR3 is 15 residues. DNA for the CDR3: TGTGCCACCAGCAGGGATTCTCAGGGGAGCTATGGCTACACCTTC. Translated, it gives CATSRDSQGSYGYTF.